This is a list of T cell receptor beta chains from one sample in a study of blood T cell repertoires in COVID-19. Libraries were prepared by immunoSEQ multiplex PCR; TCRdb keeps only in-frame clonotypes and omits some of them. This table has roughly 200,000 clones, around nine tenths appearing once. The sample taken for sequencing was peripheral blood. The receptors were sampled from a man in his sixties who had recovered from COVID-19. CDR3s include the opening cysteine and the closing phenylalanine or tryptophan. A D gene is named only where the DNA matches it firmly. For some rows the clone size is stated as once, few or many, or as a class when expanded; others skip it.

V gene	D gene	clone size	J gene	CDR3 length	CDR3 protein	CDR3 DNA
TRBV29-1	-	-	TRBJ1-2	11	CSAGGGYGYTF	TGCAGCGCGGGTGGGGGGTATGGCTACACCTTC
TRBV7-9	-	-	TRBJ2-3	17	CASSARNMGPGTDTQYF	TGTGCCAGCAGCGCTCGTAATATGGGGCCTGGCACAGATACGCAGTATTTT
TRBV19	TRBD2	-	TRBJ2-7	16	CASSMGGSSGMNEQYF	TGTGCCAGTAGTATGGGGGGGTCTTCGGGGATGAACGAGCAGTACTTC
TRBV20-1	TRBD1	-	TRBJ2-7	13	CSASGTGVYEQYF	TGCAGTGCTAGTGGGACAGGGGTCTACGAGCAGTACTTC
TRBV6-1	TRBD2	-	TRBJ2-7	17	CASSEAPVAGGRYEQYF	TGTGCCAGCAGTGAAGCGCCCGTAGCGGGGGGGCGTTACGAGCAGTACTTC
TRBV6-6	-	-	TRBJ1-2	15	CASSGPDRGNYGYTF	TGTGCCAGCAGTGGTCCGGACAGAGGGAACTATGGCTACACCTTC
TRBV13	-	many	TRBJ2-5	14	CASSSRTAQETQYF	TGTGCCAGCAGCTCCCGGACAGCTCAAGAGACCCAGTACTTC
TRBV19	TRBD1	-	TRBJ1-5	16	CASSIPGQGARQPQHF	TGTGCCAGTAGTATCCCGGGACAGGGGGCTAGGCAGCCCCAGCATTTT
TRBV5-1	-	few	TRBJ1-4	15	CASSLVGQPNEKLFF	TGCGCCAGCAGCTTGGTCGGACAGCCTAATGAAAAACTGTTTTTT
TRBV19	TRBD1	-	TRBJ1-6	14	CASSIRDRGSPLHF	TGTGCCAGTAGTATTCGGGACAGGGGATCACCCCTCCACTTT
TRBV5-1	TRBD2	-	TRBJ2-1	18	CASSPSGLAGGRGDEQFF	TGCGCCAGCAGCCCCTCGGGACTAGCGGGAGGGCGGGGAGATGAGCAGTTCTTC
TRBV9	-	-	TRBJ2-2	13	CASSVAVTGELFF	TGTGCCAGCAGCGTAGCGGTCACCGGGGAGCTGTTTTTT
TRBV18	TRBD2	few	TRBJ2-1	16	CASSRQLAGGRNEQFF	TGTGCCAGCTCACGCCAACTAGCGGGAGGGCGTAATGAGCAGTTCTTC
TRBV28	-	-	TRBJ1-4	11	CAGGLGEKLFF	TGTGCCGGCGGACTCGGAGAAAAACTGTTTTTT
TRBV3-1/TRBV3-2	-	-	TRBJ1-5	20	CASSQSTGRGKTYSNQPQHF	TGTGCCAGCAGCCAGTCGACCGGGAGGGGAAAGACCTATAGCAATCAGCCCCAGCATTTT
TRBV27	TRBD1	-	TRBJ1-5	17	CASSLSWRQGAEQPQHF	TGTGCCAGCAGTTTATCGTGGAGACAGGGGGCCGAACAGCCCCAGCATTTT
TRBV7-9	-	once	TRBJ2-6	16	CASSPMDGLRANVLTF	TGTGCCAGCAGCCCTATGGACGGACTAAGGGCCAACGTCCTGACTTTC
TRBV5-1	TRBD1	-	TRBJ2-7	15	CASRPRTGSSDEQYF	TGCGCCAGCAGACCGCGGACAGGGAGCTCAGACGAGCAGTACTTC
TRBV28	TRBD2	-	TRBJ2-7	16	CASSKEWFRSGDEQYF	TGTGCCAGCAGTAAGGAGTGGTTTCGGAGCGGGGACGAGCAGTACTTC
TRBV5-1	TRBD1	-	TRBJ1-3	14	CASSRDSSGNTIYF	TGCGCCAGCAGCCGGGACAGTTCTGGAAACACCATATATTTT
TRBV19	-	-	TRBJ1-1	16	CASRDGTRPLNTEAFF	TGTGCCAGTAGGGATGGGACAAGGCCCTTGAACACTGAAGCTTTCTTT
TRBV6-5	-	-	TRBJ1-3	15	CASRRIQGYENTIYF	TGTGCCAGCAGACGCATACAGGGCTATGAAAACACCATATATTTT
TRBV24-1	TRBD1	-	TRBJ2-1	14	CATERDRGYNEQFF	TGTGCCACCGAAAGGGACAGGGGCTACAATGAGCAGTTCTTC
TRBV19	-	-	TRBJ2-5	14	CASSIVGARETQYF	TGTGCCAGTAGTATAGTAGGGGCGCGGGAGACCCAGTACTTC
TRBV27	TRBD2	-	TRBJ2-3	16	CASSIGSGLAPDTQYF	TGTGCCAGCAGTATTGGATCGGGACTAGCCCCAGATACGCAGTATTTT
TRBV6-4	-	-	TRBJ2-1	11	CASTLYNEQFF	TGTGCCAGCACCTTATACAATGAGCAGTTCTTC
TRBV6-5	-	-	TRBJ2-1	15	CASRKSGNSYNEQFF	TGTGCCAGCAGGAAAAGCGGAAACTCCTACAATGAGCAGTTCTTC
TRBV19	-	-	TRBJ2-1	11	CASSSSNEQFF	TGTGCCAGTAGTTCCTCCAATGAGCAGTTCTTC
TRBV30	TRBD1	-	TRBJ1-1	16	CAWSVRQGGLGTEAFF	TGTGCCTGGAGTGTACGCCAGGGGGGCTTGGGCACTGAAGCTTTCTTT
TRBV15	TRBD1	once	TRBJ2-1	14	CATTGTGSYNEQFF	TGTGCCACCACCGGGACAGGGTCGTACAATGAGCAGTTCTTC
TRBV7-2	-	-	TRBJ1-6	17	CASSLEVSGGSNSPLHF	TGTGCCAGCAGCTTAGAAGTGAGCGGGGGGAGTAATTCACCCCTCCACTTT
TRBV5-1	-	-	TRBJ1-1	16	CASSFPPRQDYTEAFF	TGCGCCAGCAGCTTCCCCCCTCGACAGGACTACACTGAAGCTTTCTTT
TRBV6-5	-	-	TRBJ2-3	14	CASSYFRGWDTQYF	TGTGCCAGCAGTTATTTCCGAGGATGGGATACGCAGTATTTT
TRBV6-5	-	-	TRBJ2-5	14	CATKGGWAQETQYF	TGTGCCACCAAGGGCGGGTGGGCGCAAGAGACCCAGTACTTC
TRBV5-5	TRBD2	-	TRBJ2-3	19	CASSSSSGAVSFGTDTQYF	TGTGCCAGCAGCTCAAGTAGCGGGGCCGTTAGTTTCGGCACAGATACGCAGTATTTT
TRBV6-2/TRBV6-3	TRBD2	-	TRBJ2-3	15	CASSSSGGATDTQYF	TGTGCCAGCAGTTCTAGCGGGGGGGCCACAGATACGCAGTATTTT
TRBV19	TRBD2	-	TRBJ2-2	19	CASSIDSNSGRWNGGELFF	TGTGCCAGTAGTATAGATAGTAATAGCGGGAGGTGGAATGGCGGGGAGCTGTTTTTT
TRBV29-1	-	-	TRBJ2-6	13	CSVQGPGANVLTF	TGCAGCGTACAGGGACCTGGGGCCAACGTCCTGACTTTC
TRBV2	TRBD1	-	TRBJ1-2	13	CASSLGGSHGYTF	TGTGCCAGCAGTTTAGGGGGCTCGCATGGCTACACCTTC
TRBV27	-	-	TRBJ1-1	14	CASTLRGDGTEAFF	TGTGCCAGCACCCTAAGGGGTGATGGCACTGAAGCTTTCTTT
TRBV18	TRBD2	-	TRBJ2-2	18	CASSPPGLAGGGTGELFF	TGTGCCAGCTCACCACCTGGACTAGCGGGGGGAGGCACCGGGGAGCTGTTTTTT
TRBV5-8	-	-	TRBJ2-5	10	CASGLRTQYF	TGTGCCAGCGGGCTTCGGACCCAGTACTTC
TRBV7-2	TRBD1	-	TRBJ1-6	14	CASSPGQGVSPLHF	TGTGCCAGCAGCCCGGGACAGGGGGTTTCACCCCTCCACTTT
TRBV11-2	-	-	TRBJ1-2	15	CASSPGGGLYYGYTF	TGTGCCAGCAGCCCGGGGGGAGGCCTATACTATGGCTACACCTTC
TRBV10-2	-	-	TRBJ1-4	15	CASSSQGLTNEKLFF	TGCGCCAGCAGCTCTCAGGGTTTAACTAATGAAAAACTGTTTTTT
TRBV11-2	-	few	TRBJ1-1	15	CASSPWQEMNTEAFF	TGTGCCAGCAGCCCTTGGCAGGAAATGAACACTGAAGCTTTCTTT
TRBV28	-	-	TRBJ1-2	12	CASSLTNYGYTF	TGTGCCAGCAGTCTTACTAACTATGGCTACACCTTC
TRBV9	TRBD1	-	TRBJ2-5	15	CASSLSDRGFGTQYF	TGTGCCAGCAGCCTTTCAGACAGGGGTTTCGGGACCCAGTACTTC
TRBV30	-	-	TRBJ2-7	12	CAWTQGGVEQYF	TGTGCCTGGACACAAGGGGGGGTTGAGCAGTACTTC
TRBV5-1	-	-	TRBJ1-3	13	CASRDLTTNTIYF	TGCGCCAGTCGGGATCTGACTACGAACACCATATATTTT